The present T cell receptor beta chain was sequenced within a study of cytomegalovirus exposure and HLA in healthy donors. Findings and caveats of the study: Most CMV-associated TCR beta chains appeared HLA-restricted in a later analysis.

The germline gives CDR1 SGHRS, CDR2 YFSETQ. Deletions cut 0 bases from V and 0 bases from J, with 9 bases between. The CDR3 is 15 amino acids. For this clone: Its antigen is currently unknown.

Amplification used 60 Vbeta primers and 13 Jbeta primers. This table comes from immunoSEQ multiplex PCR, and its TCRdb copy is limited to in-frame clones, with some not included. This sample has 75,000 to 80,000 clones, with 65% to 80% found just once. Input material: PBMCs. The V gene is TRBV5-1, the J gene TRBJ1-1; tentatively, D is TRBD1 (6 bases). The TCR comes from a male donor in good health and CMV-seropositive. The CDR3 sequence is CASSLEGHLNTEAFF. For the CDR3, the DNA is TGCGCCAGCAGCTTGGAGGGACACTTGAACACTGAAGCTTTCTTT.